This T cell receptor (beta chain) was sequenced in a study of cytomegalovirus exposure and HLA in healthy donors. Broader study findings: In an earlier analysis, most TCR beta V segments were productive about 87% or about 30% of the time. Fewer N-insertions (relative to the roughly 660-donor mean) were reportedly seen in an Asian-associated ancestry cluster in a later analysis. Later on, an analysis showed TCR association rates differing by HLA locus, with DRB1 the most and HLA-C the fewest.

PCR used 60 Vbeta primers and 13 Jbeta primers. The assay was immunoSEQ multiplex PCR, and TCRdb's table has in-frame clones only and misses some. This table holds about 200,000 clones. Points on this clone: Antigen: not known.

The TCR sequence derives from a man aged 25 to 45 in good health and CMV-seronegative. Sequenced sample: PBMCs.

CDR3 coding DNA: TGCAGTGCTACCGAGAACTATGGCTACACCTTC. Protein sequence: CSATENYGYTF. The chain is built from TRBV20-1 and TRBJ1-2; D uncertain. The CDR3 spans 11 residues. Trimming stripped 4 bases from V and 2 bases from J, with 5 bases between. Germline loops: CDR1 DFQATT, CDR2 SNEGSKA (reference sequence).